This T cell receptor (beta chain) stems from a study of graft-versus-host responses after intestinal transplantation. Sequenced by immunoSEQ multiplex PCR; TCRdb stores in-frame clones only, minus some. The sample includes 77,000 or so clones, approximately 90% seen only once; the top ten take under 0.85%. A few counts support this clone. Its antigen remains unknown. The J segment lost 1 base and the V segment lost 2 bases, leaving 4 bases of the junction unmatched. CDR3 length: 15 residues. Looked up from germline, CDR1 is MNHEY and CDR2 is SVGAGI. Study-level results: There were GvH clones found in recipient marrow, and some of them appeared first in ileum or blood.

The material sequenced was PBMCs, taken 98 days after intestinal transplantation. V usage is TRBV6-5 and J usage is TRBJ1-1; 7 positions match TRBD1. The TCR originated in a human patient who received an intestinal transplant, so some T cells may come from the graft donor. The DNA of the CDR3 is TGTGCCAGCAGTTACCCGGGACAGCCGAACACTGAAGCTTTCTTT. Amino acids: CASSYPGQPNTEAFF.